This T cell receptor beta chain was captured in a study of PD-L1 blockade in urothelial cancer. The V and J ends lost 6 bases and 8 bases respectively, with 11 bases between them. Germline assignment: CDR1 SGHAT and CDR2 FQNNGV. The CDR3 loop spans 12 amino acids. Produced via immunoSEQ multiplex PCR; TCRdb's table is partial and in-frame only. Of 45,000 to 55,000 clones listed, 70% to 85% are singletons. The time point: peripheral blood 6 weeks after treatment start. Findings of the study overall: Durable-benefit cases showed more tumor-associated blood clone expansion at 3 weeks.

Worth noting for this clone: Its cognate antigen is unknown.

The source is a man between 45 and 60 years old with urothelial cancer. The rearrangement joins TRBV11-2 to TRBJ2-4, with D possibly being TRBD1 (6 bases). The sample was PBMCs, taken around atezolizumab (anti-PD-L1) treatment. In DNA, the CDR3 is TGTGCCAGCAGTACAGGGTTTGACATTCAGTACTTC. Amino acid sequence: CASSTGFDIQYF.